Below, one TCR beta chain is given with its context. Antigen unknown. The source of the sample is a study of T cells after yellow fever vaccination. The study, taken as a whole, reports: CD4 and CD8 compartments shared a small share of clonotypes, likely from convergent recombination. The secondary response was weaker but peaked faster, day 5 versus 15.

TCRdb recomputed calls from the 5' RACE reads with MiXCR, one row per CDR3 protein. The data show around 350,000 distinct CDR3 sequences, roughly 6.2% seen once. Germline values: CDR1 SGHRS, CDR2 YFSETQ. CDR3 length equals 18 residues. V dropped 1 base and J dropped 4; count of bases not matched to a gene: 15. The clonotype was recovered from a man aged 30-40 years who received the YFV17D yellow fever vaccine. The rearrangement uses TRBV5-1 and TRBJ2-5, with 8 bases that match TRBD2. Source: PBMCs, taken 5 days after the yellow fever booster vaccination. The CDR3 region has the DNA TGCGCCAGCAGCTTGCGCCGCATGAGTAGCGGGAAGCGAGAGACCCAGTACTTC. This sequence encodes CASSLRRMSSGKRETQYF.